This entry concerns a single T cell receptor (beta chain). No antigen is known for it. This sample is drawn from a study of cytomegalovirus exposure and HLA in healthy donors. On the study more broadly: In an earlier analysis, 90 million to 120 million unique TCR beta sequences were found from some 170 million T cells. General study results and limits: DRB1 showed the most TCR associations and HLA-C the fewest in a later analysis, as rates varied by HLA locus. Some TCR beta chains (164 of them) were listed as cytomegalovirus-associated.

With 60 Vbeta and 13 Jbeta primers, the PCR was carried out. Libraries were prepared by immunoSEQ multiplex PCR; TCRdb keeps only in-frame clonotypes and omits some of them. This sample has 110,000 to 150,000 clones, with about three quarters found just once. This CDR3 contains 16 residues. Germline V gene lookup returns CDR1 LNHDA and CDR2 SQIVND (reference sequence). V lost 4 bases to trimming and J lost 9 bases; unmatched junction nucleotides: 11. Sequencing was performed on PBMCs. This TCR derives from a male donor in good health and CMV-seronegative. The V gene is TRBV19, the J gene TRBJ2-7; the match to TRBD2 covers 14 bases. CDR3 DNA sequence: TGTGCCAGTAGTACAACGGGGACTAGCGGGAGTAACCGGCAGTACTTC. Its translation: CASSTTGTSGSNRQYF.